This TCR beta chain was obtained from a study of Ad26.COV2.S vaccination and SARS-CoV-2 variants. This CDR3 has 18 residues. Germline CDR1 is SNHLY and CDR2 is FYNNEI. V lost 4 bases, J lost 3 bases, and 13 bases stayed unmatched. Profiling relied on immunoSEQ multiplex PCR, and the TCRdb table lists in-frame clones only, not all of them. The table records about 350,000 clones, more than 85% of them present only once. Treatment in this sample: around 19 received Ad26.COV2.S at low or high dose, single or two shots; about 5 received placebo; per-sample allocation not given. Sampling occurred on day 63 after the first vaccine or placebo injection.

The gene calls are TRBV2 and TRBJ2-7; 12 nucleotides line up with TRBD2. Source: peripheral blood, taken in a trial of Ad26.COV2.S vaccine versus placebo. The source of this sequence is a person between 18 and 60 years old who received the Ad26.COV2.S COVID-19 vaccine or a placebo. This CDR3 reads CASSGIKGLAGALYEQYF. The CDR3 DNA sequence: TGTGCCAGCAGTGGTATTAAGGGACTAGCGGGCGCACTCTACGAGCAGTACTTC.